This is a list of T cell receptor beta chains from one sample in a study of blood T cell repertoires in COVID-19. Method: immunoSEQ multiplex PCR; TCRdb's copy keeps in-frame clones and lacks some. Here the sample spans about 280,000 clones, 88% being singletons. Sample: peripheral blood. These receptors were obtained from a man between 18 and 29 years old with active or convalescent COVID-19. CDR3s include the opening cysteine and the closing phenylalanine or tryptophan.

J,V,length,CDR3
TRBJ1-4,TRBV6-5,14,CASRRTGRNEKLFF
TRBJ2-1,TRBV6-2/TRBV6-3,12,CASSYLLAEQFF
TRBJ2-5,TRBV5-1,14,CASSFDRVRETQYF
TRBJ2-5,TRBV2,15,CASDKGSGGPQTQYF
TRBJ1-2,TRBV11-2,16,CASSLGLGRGSYGYTF
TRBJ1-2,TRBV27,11,CASSSGLGYTF
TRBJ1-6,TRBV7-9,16,CASSSWGREYNSPLHF
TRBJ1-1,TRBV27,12,CASIDPGVEAFF
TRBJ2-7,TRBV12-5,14,CASGGGLAGYEQYF
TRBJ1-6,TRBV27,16,CASSTWTGVGDSPLHF
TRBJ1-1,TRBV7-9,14,CASSGQGGGTEAFF
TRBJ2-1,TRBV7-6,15,CASSLSQAYYNEQFF
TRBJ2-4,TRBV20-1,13,CSASTLAKNIQYF
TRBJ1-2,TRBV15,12,CATSAANYGYTF
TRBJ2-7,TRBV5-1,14,CASSLGSGSYEQYF
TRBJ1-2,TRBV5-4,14,CASSLPGGLVGYTF
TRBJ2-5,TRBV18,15,CASSPPGTLSETQYF
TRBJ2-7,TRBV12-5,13,CASGSGDLYEQYF
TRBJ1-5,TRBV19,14,CASKRQGGNQPQHF
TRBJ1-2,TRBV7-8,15,CASSLEVEQGNGYTF
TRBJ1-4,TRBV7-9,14,CAIPGVGGSEKLFF
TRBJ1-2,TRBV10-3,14,CAISESGQGYGYTF
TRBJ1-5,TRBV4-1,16,CASSHPSAGGDQPQHF
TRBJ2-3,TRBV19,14,CASTPKQSTDTQYF
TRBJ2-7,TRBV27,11,CATRQGWEQYF
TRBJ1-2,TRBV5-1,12,CASSLGGDGYTF
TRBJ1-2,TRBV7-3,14,CASSLEQGIGGYTF
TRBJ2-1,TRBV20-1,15,CSASRLGQGGNEQFF
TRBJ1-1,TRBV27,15,CASSLHWTGNTEAFF
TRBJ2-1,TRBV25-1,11,CASRAGYGQFF
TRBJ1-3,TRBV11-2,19,CASSLIGTGPTHSGNTIYF